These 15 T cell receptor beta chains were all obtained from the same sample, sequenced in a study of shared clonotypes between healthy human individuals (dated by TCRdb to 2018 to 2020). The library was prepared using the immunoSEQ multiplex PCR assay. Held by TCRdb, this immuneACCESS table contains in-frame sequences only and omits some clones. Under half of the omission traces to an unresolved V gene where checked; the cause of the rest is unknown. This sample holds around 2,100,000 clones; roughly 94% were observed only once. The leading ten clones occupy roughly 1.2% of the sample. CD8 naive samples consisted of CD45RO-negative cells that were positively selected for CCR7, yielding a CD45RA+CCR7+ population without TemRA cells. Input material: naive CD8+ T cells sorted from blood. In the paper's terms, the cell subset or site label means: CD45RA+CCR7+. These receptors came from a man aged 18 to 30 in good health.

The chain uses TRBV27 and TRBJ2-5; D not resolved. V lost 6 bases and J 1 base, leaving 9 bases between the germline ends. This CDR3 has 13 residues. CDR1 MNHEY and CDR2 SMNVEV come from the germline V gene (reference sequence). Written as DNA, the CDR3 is TGTGCCAGCAGCCTCCGGCTCCAAGAGACCCAGTACTTC. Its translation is CASSLRLQETQYF.

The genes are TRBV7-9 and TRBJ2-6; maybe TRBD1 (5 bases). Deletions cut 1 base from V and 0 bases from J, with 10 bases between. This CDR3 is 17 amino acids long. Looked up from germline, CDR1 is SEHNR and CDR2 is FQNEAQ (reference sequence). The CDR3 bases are TGTGCCAGCAGCTTAGTAGACAGAAGCTCTGGGGCCAACGTCCTGACTTTC. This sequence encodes CASSLVDRSSGANVLTF.

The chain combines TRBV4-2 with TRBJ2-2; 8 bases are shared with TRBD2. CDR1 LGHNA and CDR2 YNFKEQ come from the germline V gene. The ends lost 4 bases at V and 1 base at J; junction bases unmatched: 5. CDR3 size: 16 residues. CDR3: CASSRLTSENTGELFF. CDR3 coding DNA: TGTGCCAGCAGCCGCCTGACTAGCGAGAACACCGGGGAGCTGTTTTTT.

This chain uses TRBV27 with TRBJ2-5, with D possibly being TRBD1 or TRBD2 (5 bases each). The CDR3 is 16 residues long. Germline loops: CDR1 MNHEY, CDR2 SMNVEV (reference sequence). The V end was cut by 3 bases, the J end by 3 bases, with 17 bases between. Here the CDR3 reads CASSFGPGAGEETQYF. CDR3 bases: TGTGCCAGCAGTTTCGGGCCTGGGGCCGGGGAAGAGACCCAGTACTTC.

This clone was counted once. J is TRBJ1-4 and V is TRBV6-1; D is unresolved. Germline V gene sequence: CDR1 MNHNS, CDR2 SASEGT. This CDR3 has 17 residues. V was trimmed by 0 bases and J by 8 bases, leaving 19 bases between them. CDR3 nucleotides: TGTGCCAGCAGTGAAGCCGTTTGGACGGGCTTAATCGAAAAACTGTTTTTT. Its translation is CASSEAVWTGLIEKLFF.

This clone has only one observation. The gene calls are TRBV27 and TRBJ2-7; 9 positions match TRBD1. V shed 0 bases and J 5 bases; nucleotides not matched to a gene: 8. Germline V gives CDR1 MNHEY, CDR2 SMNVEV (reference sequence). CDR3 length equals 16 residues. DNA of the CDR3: TGTGCCAGCAGTTTATCCCCCGGGACAGGGCAGAACGAGCAGTACTTC. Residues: CASSLSPGTGQNEQYF.

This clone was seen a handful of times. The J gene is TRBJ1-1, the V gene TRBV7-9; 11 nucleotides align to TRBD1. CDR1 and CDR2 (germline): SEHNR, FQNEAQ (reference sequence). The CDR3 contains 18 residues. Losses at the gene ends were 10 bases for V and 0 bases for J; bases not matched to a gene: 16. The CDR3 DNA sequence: TGTGCCACCGAGGGGACAGGGGGTGTTTCGGGCCTGAACACTGAAGCTTTCTTT. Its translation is CATEGTGGVSGLNTEAFF.

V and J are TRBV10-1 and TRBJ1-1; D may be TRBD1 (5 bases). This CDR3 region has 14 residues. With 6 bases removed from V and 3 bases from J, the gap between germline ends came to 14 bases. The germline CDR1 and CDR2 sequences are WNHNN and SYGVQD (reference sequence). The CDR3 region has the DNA TGCGCCAGCAGAAAAGGGAGGGACGACACTGAAGCTTTCTTT. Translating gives CASRKGRDDTEAFF.

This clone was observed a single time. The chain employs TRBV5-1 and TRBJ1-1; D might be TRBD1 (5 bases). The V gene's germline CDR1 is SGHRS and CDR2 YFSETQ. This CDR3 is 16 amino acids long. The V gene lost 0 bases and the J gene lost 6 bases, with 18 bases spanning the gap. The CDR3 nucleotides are TGCGCCAGCAGCTTGGCCCCCGGGGTGGGGGGGGCTGAAGCTTTCTTT. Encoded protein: CASSLAPGVGGAEAFF. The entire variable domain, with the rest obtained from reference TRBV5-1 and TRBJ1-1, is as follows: KAGVTQTPRYLIKTRGQQVTLSCSPISGHRSVSWYQQTPGQGLQFLFEYFSETQRNKGNFPGRFSGRQFSNSRSEMNVSTLELGDSALYLCASSLAPGVGGAEAFFGQGTRLTVV.

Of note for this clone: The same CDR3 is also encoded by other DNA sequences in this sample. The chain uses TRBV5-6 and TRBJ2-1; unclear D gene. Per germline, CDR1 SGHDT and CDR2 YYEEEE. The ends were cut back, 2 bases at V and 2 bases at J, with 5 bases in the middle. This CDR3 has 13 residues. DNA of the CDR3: TGTGCCAGCAGCTTAGGTACCTACAATGAGCAGTTCTTC. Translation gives CASSLGTYNEQFF.

This chain's CDR3 is CASSWGGASYGYTF. The CDR3 nucleotides read TGTGCCAGCAGTTGGGGGGGTGCATCCTATGGCTACACCTTC. The gene calls are TRBV28 and TRBJ1-2; D might be TRBD1 (5 bases). Per germline, CDR1 MDHEN and CDR2 SYDVKM. The CDR3 is made up of 14 amino acids. Between the trimmed V and J ends, which lost 4 bases and 4 bases, there was a span of 13 bases.

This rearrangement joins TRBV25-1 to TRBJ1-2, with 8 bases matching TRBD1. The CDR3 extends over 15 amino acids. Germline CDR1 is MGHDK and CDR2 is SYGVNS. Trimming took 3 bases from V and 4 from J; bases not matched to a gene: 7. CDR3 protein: CASSDGRQGSYGYTF. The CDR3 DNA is TGTGCCAGCAGTGACGGGAGACAGGGGTCCTATGGCTACACCTTC.

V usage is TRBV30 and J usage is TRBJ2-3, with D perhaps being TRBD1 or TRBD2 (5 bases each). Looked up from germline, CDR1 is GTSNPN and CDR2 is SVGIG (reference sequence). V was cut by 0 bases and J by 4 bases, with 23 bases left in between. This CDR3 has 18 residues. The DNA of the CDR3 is TGTGCCTGGAGTGTATCCCGCTCCCTGGGGGTAATGGCAGATACGCAGTATTTT. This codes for CAWSVSRSLGVMADTQYF.

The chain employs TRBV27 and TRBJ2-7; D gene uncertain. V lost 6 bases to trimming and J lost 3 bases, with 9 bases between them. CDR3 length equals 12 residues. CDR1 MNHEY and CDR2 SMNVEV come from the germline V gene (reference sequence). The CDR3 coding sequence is TGTGCCAGCAGGGGGAATTACTACGAGCAGTACTTC. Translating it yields CASRGNYYEQYF.

This CDR3 reads CASSKRTEGRGNTIYF. For the CDR3, the DNA is TGTGCCAGCAGTAAAAGGACGGAAGGTCGAGGGAACACCATATATTTT. The V call is TRBV28, the J call TRBJ1-3; D is unresolved. The CDR3 spans 16 residues. The germline V gene has CDR1 MDHEN and CDR2 SYDVKM. V lost 5 bases and J 7 bases, leaving 21 bases between the germline ends.